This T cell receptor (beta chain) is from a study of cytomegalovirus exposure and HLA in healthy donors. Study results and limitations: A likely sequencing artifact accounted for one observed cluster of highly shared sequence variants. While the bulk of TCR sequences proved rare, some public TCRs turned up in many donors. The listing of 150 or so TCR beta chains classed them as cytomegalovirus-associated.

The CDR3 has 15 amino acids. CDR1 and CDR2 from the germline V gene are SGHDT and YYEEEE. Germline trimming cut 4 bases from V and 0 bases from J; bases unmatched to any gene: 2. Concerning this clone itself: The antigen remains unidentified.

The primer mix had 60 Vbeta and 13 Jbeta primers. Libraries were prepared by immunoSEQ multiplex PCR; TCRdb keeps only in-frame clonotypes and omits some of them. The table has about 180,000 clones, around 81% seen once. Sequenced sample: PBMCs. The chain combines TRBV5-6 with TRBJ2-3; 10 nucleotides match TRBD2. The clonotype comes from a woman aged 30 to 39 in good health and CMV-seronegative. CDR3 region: CASSAGLASTDTQYF. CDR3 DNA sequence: TGTGCCAGCAGCGCGGGACTAGCGAGCACAGATACGCAGTATTTT.